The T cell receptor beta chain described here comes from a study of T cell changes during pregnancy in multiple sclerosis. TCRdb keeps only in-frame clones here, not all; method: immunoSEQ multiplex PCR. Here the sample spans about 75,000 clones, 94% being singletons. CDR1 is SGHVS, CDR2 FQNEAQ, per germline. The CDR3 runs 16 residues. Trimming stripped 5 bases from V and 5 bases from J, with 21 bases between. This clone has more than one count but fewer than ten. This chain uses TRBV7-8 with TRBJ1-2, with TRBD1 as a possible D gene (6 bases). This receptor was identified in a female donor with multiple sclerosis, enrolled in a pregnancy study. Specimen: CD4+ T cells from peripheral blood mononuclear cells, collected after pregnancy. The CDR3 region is CASSQTSARGLYGYTF. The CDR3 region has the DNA TGTGCCAGCAGCCAGACATCCGCCAGGGGACTATATGGCTACACCTTC.